The TCR beta chain described here comes from a study of blood T cells in healthy people across ages. With 1 base removed from V and 6 bases from J, the gap between germline ends came to 12 bases. CDR3 length: 13 residues. CDR1 DFQATT and CDR2 SNEGSKA come from the germline V gene (reference sequence). A J-beta primer mix and a sample-barcoded 5' primer were used in a second PCR of roughly 6 to 12 cycles. MiXCR, run by TCRdb on the 5' RACE reads, gives a single entry per CDR3 protein. The sample records more than 1.4 million distinct CDR3 sequences, roughly 45% being singletons. The V gene is TRBV20-1, the J gene TRBJ1-1; tentative D call: TRBD1 (5 bases). The TCR originated in a woman aged 18-30 years in good health. Material for sequencing was blood. The CDR3 sequence is CSARGSTGAEAFF. The DNA for the CDR3 is TGCAGTGCTAGAGGTAGTACGGGGGCTGAAGCTTTCTTT.